The sample holds one count of the clone carrying this TCR beta chain. Germline V CDR1 and CDR2: SGHTA, FQGNSA. V dropped 5 bases and J dropped 3 bases, with 14 bases sitting between them. CDR3 length: 15 residues. Original data processing: From reference gene primer amplification, estimates of nucleated cell counts were derived. The protocol was immunoSEQ multiplex PCR, while the TCRdb copy is restricted to in-frame clones and leaves out a portion. V and J calls and clone size are copied from that table; D and trimming were computed from the DNA. The sample includes 45,000 to 50,000 clones, around four fifths of them seen just once. This sample was included in a study of blood T cell repertoires in COVID-19. The wider study: Acute-phase and convalescent COVID-19 samples originated in the United States, Italy and Spain. Sources were T cells, B-cell-depleted T cells, or PBMCs; the material itself was cDNA or gDNA.

Sequenced input: peripheral blood. The source is a man in his 60s with active COVID-19. V and J are TRBV7-2 and TRBJ2-1; perhaps TRBD2 as D (7 bases). The CDR3 is CASSPSGGHYNEQFF. For the CDR3, the DNA is TGTGCCAGCAGCCCCTCGGGGGGCCACTACAATGAGCAGTTCTTC.